The text below deals with one T cell receptor beta chain. The record originates from a study of T-cell reconstitution after alpha-beta-depleted transplantation in children. This sample's TCRbeta library carried unique molecular identifier barcodes. TCRdb fed the PCR reads into MiXCR, producing one record per CDR3 protein. The sample consists of approximately 390,000 distinct CDR3 sequences, approximately 10% of them appearing once. Deletions cut 8 bases from V and 4 bases from J, with 18 bases between. The V gene's germline CDR1 is ENHRY and CDR2 SYGVKD. The CDR3 has 15 residues. The J gene is TRBJ2-1, the V gene TRBV10-3; D tentatively fits TRBD1 or TRBD2 (5 bases each). The receptor was derived from a human donor who donated a stem cell graft to a child with acute myeloid leukemia. Source: PBMCs from the stem cell graft donor, taken from the stem cell graft. The DNA for the CDR3 is TGTGCCATCTCTAGTGTTGTGGGGGTGTACAATGAGCAGTTCTTC. Encoded protein: CAISSVVGVYNEQFF.